The rows below give T cell receptor beta chains drawn from one sample of a study of blood T cell repertoires in COVID-19. Assay: immunoSEQ multiplex PCR; the TCRdb copy retains only in-frame clones and omits some. Here the sample spans around 180,000 clones, 74% being singletons. Sequenced input: peripheral blood. These receptors were obtained from a woman at least 80 years old with acute or convalescent COVID-19. The CDR3 runs from the conserved cysteine through the conserved F or W. A D gene is named only where the DNA matches it firmly. Rows may omit the clone size; those that give it use once, few, many or a size class.

size	D	V	J	CDR3	DNA
-	TRBD2	TRBV9	TRBJ2-7	CASSVWGGDEQYF	TGTGCCAGCAGCGTATGGGGAGGGGACGAGCAGTACTTC
-	-	TRBV5-1	TRBJ2-5	CASSLVGSGGETQYF	TGCGCCAGCAGCTTGGTCGGTAGCGGAGGAGAGACCCAGTACTTC
-	-	TRBV6-5	TRBJ2-6	CASRQTSSGANVLTF	TGTGCCAGCAGGCAGACATCTTCTGGGGCCAACGTCCTGACTTTC
-	TRBD1	TRBV6-5	TRBJ1-6	CASSFRDSNSPLHF	TGTGCCAGCAGTTTCCGGGACAGTAATTCACCCCTCCACTTT
-	-	TRBV5-6	TRBJ1-6	CASRSGSYNSPLHF	TGTGCCAGCAGATCAGGCTCCTATAATTCACCCCTCCACTTT
-	TRBD2	TRBV6-5	TRBJ2-7	CASRKLAGASEQYF	TGTGCCAGCAGAAAACTAGCGGGAGCAAGCGAGCAGTACTTC
-	TRBD1	TRBV9	TRBJ1-2	CASSVDPGGTYGYTF	TGTGCCAGCAGCGTAGACCCAGGGGGAACCTATGGCTACACCTTC
few	TRBD2	TRBV4-1	TRBJ2-3	CASSQQGLAGNTDTQYF	TGCGCCAGCAGCCAACAGGGACTAGCTGGAAACACAGATACGCAGTATTTT
-	TRBD1	TRBV4-3	TRBJ2-7	CASSQSTGVGYEQYF	TGCGCCAGCAGCCAGTCGACAGGGGTAGGCTACGAGCAGTACTTC
-	TRBD1	TRBV7-9	TRBJ1-6	CASRDTTGEKSSPLHF	TGTGCCAGCAGGGACACTACAGGGGAGAAGAGTTCACCCCTCCACTTT
-	-	TRBV6-5	TRBJ1-1	CASNREERTEAFF	TGTGCCAGCAACCGAGAGGAGAGGACTGAAGCTTTCTTT
-	-	TRBV10-3	TRBJ1-1	CAIRDQRGGTEAFF	TGTGCCATCAGAGATCAGAGGGGAGGCACTGAAGCTTTCTTT
-	TRBD2	TRBV24-1	TRBJ2-5	CATSDLAGGPQETQYF	TGTGCCACCAGTGATTTGGCGGGAGGCCCCCAAGAGACCCAGTACTTC
-	TRBD2	TRBV28	TRBJ2-7	CASSVVAGGTYEQYF	TGTGCCAGCAGTGTGGTAGCGGGAGGGACCTACGAGCAGTACTTC
-	TRBD1	TRBV28	TRBJ1-5	CASSTGQGAQPQHF	TGTGCCAGCAGTACCGGACAGGGGGCTCAGCCCCAGCATTTT
-	-	TRBV9	TRBJ1-5	CASSVGTADQPQHF	TGTGCCAGCAGCGTAGGAACAGCCGATCAGCCCCAGCATTTT
-	TRBD1	TRBV5-4	TRBJ1-1	CASSLEGQWAFF	TGTGCCAGCAGCTTGGAGGGACAGTGGGCTTTCTTT
-	TRBD2	TRBV5-1	TRBJ2-7	CASSLVIASGGGEQYF	TGCGCCAGCAGCTTGGTAATTGCTAGCGGGGGAGGGGAGCAGTACTTC
-	-	TRBV18	TRBJ1-1	CASSGTWNTEAFF	TGTGCCAGCTCTGGGACTTGGAACACTGAAGCTTTCTTT
-	-	TRBV27	TRBJ1-4	CASSLLGLEDEKLFF	TGTGCCAGCAGTTTACTGGGATTGGAGGATGAAAAACTGTTTTTT
-	-	TRBV5-1	TRBJ2-3	CASSWGDPADTQYF	TGCGCCAGCAGCTGGGGGGATCCCGCAGATACGCAGTATTTT